This T cell receptor (beta chain) was documented in a study of response to subunit inactivated influenza vaccine (dated by TCRdb to the late 2010s). Looking at the study overall: Deep quantitative profiling of the T cell receptor repertoire was used in the study to follow responses to a trivalent subunit inactivated influenza vaccine. Points the paper makes about the study in general: The authors proposed that each seasonal influenza vaccination may bring in only a limited number of new T cells.

CDR3 length: 15 amino acids, cysteine to phenylalanine. CDR3 DNA is the only sequence kept; it has 45 bases, read in frame from the first base. V loses 0 bases, J loses 2 bases, and the germline ends lie 11 bases apart. The germline V gene (reference sequence) specifies DFQATT as CDR1 and SNEGSKA as CDR2. Concerning this clonotype: The specificity of this receptor is unknown. No clone much larger than this one lies a single base away; base qualities are absent.

Receptor libraries were prepared by RT-PCR. Sequenced on an Illumina HiSeq 2500. Through fastp at Q25 and MiXCR, TCRdb rebuilt clones from the public reads, retaining in-frame beta chains. Rows matching on CDR3 protein sequence are summarized as one entry with the most common DNA and genes. For this sample the table gives hundreds of thousands of distinct CDR3 sequences, of which roughly 18% were detected only once. The top ten clones comprise under 13% of the sample. Rearrangement joined TRBV20-1 to TRBJ1-3, with a tentative D gene TRBD1 over 6 matching bases. The TCR originated in a man between 50 and 59 years old who received an inactivated influenza vaccine. Donor details come from another sample of the same person, matched by shared clones. Sequencing was performed on PBMCs from blood, taken more than 4 days after vaccination. The CDR3: CSARDLRGPGNTIYF. The nucleotide sequence is given as TGCAGTGCTAGAGATCTTCGGGGGCCTGGAAACACCATATATTTT.